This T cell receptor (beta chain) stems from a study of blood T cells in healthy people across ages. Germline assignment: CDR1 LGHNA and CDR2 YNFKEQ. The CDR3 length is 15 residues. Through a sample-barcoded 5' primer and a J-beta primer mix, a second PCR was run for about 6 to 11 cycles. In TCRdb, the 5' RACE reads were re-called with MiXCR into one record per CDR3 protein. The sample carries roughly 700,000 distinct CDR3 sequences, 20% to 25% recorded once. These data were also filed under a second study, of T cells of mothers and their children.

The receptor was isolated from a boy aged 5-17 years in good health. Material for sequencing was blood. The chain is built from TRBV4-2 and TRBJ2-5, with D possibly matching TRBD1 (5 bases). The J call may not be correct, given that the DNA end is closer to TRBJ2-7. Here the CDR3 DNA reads TGTGCCAGCAGCCAAGGGGGCATAACTAACTACGAGCAGTACTTC. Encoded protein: CASSQGGITNYEQYF.